Each of the 27 T cell receptor beta chains below was sequenced from the same sample in a study of blood T cell repertoires in COVID-19. Assay used: immunoSEQ multiplex PCR; TCRdb lists only in-frame clones, some missing. The sample lists tens of thousands of clones; about 89% were seen once. The specimen was peripheral blood. Source of these receptors: a man in his 70s with active COVID-19.

This clone appeared a single time. This chain joins TRBV2 and TRBJ2-7, with D perhaps matching TRBD2 (6 bases). V shed 7 bases and J shed 4 bases, with 8 bases lying between them. Germline loops: CDR1 SNHLY, CDR2 FYNNEI. CDR3 length: 11 residues. This chain's CDR3 is CASTGEYEQYF. CDR3 nucleotide sequence: TGTGCCAGCACGGGGGAGTACGAGCAGTACTTC.

This chain uses TRBV3-1 (or the pseudogene TRBV3-2) with TRBJ2-7; 7 positions match TRBD1. Germline assignment: CDR1 LGHDT and CDR2 YNNKEL (reference sequence). V shed 4 bases, J shed 2 bases, and the junction held 2 bases outside the gene matches. CDR3 length: 13 amino acids. Here the CDR3 reads CASSPGQTYEQYF. CDR3 DNA: TGTGCCAGCAGCCCGGGACAGACCTACGAGCAGTACTTC.

CDR3 sequence reads: CASRLSRTRNSYEQYF. In DNA, the CDR3 is TGTGCAAGTCGCTTATCCCGGACTAGGAACTCTTACGAGCAGTACTTC. The rearrangement uses TRBV12-2 and TRBJ2-7; the table's TRBD2 call for D was not verified on the DNA. TRBV12-2 is a listed pseudogene. CDR3 length equals 16 residues.

The chain carries TRBV5-4 and TRBJ1-2, with D possibly TRBD1 on 5 matching bases. The CDR3 covers 13 residues. Trimming shortened V by 4 bases and J by 6 bases, and 13 bases separated the two germline ends. Germline-derived CDR1 and CDR2 are SGHNT and YYREEE (reference sequence). Written as DNA, the CDR3 is TGTGCCAGCAGCCCGACGGGGGACCATGGCTACACCTTC. This encodes CASSPTGDHGYTF.

The V call is TRBV6-5, the J call TRBJ2-7; 8 bases are shared with TRBD2. Germline V gives CDR1 MNHEY, CDR2 SVGAGI. CDR3 length: 14 amino acids. V dropped 4 bases and J dropped 2; count of bases not matched to a gene: 4. The DNA for the CDR3 is TGTGCCAGCAGTTTTAGCGGGGTAACCTACGAGCAGTACTTC. Protein product: CASSFSGVTYEQYF.

The CDR3 coding sequence is TGTGCCAGCAGTCCCAGGGCGACCGGGGAGCTGTTTTTT. It translates to CASSPRATGELFF. The chain links TRBV6-6 to TRBJ2-2; weak D call: TRBD1 (5 bases). The CDR3 runs to 13 residues. Germline V gives CDR1 MNHNY, CDR2 SVGAGI (reference sequence). The V end was cut by 5 bases, the J end by 5 bases, with 9 bases between.

This chain uses TRBV6-5 with TRBJ1-3; D may be TRBD1 (5 bases). The CDR3 loop spans 15 amino acids. With 5 bases removed from V and 3 bases from J, the gap between germline ends came to 14 bases. The germline CDR1 and CDR2 sequences are MNHEY and SVGAGI. This CDR3 reads CASSQSGGSGNTIYF. The CDR3 DNA follows: TGTGCCAGCAGTCAATCCGGGGGAAGTGGAAACACCATATATTTT.

The V gene is TRBV14, the J gene TRBJ2-1; 7 bases align to TRBD2. Germline V gene data show CDR1 as SGHDN and CDR2 as FVKESK. The CDR3 runs to 18 residues. V gave up 4 bases and J gave up 6 bases; unmatched junction bases: 18. Here the CDR3 reads CASSLFPALQRDFNEQFF. In nucleotides, the CDR3 is TGTGCCAGCAGCCTTTTCCCAGCCCTCCAGCGGGACTTCAATGAGCAGTTCTTC. The complete variable domain, with remaining parts taken from reference TRBV14 and TRBJ2-1, reads EAGVTQFPSHSVIEKGQTVTLRCDPISGHDNLYWYRRVMGKEIKFLLHFVKESKQDESGMPNNRFLAERTGGTYSTLKVQPAELEDSGVYFCASSLFPALQRDFNEQFFGPGTRLTVL.

This clone was picked up one time. The CDR3 DNA sequence: TGTGCCAGCTCACCCGGGACAGGGATAAGAAACACCATATATTTT. It translates to CASSPGTGIRNTIYF. The chain carries TRBV18 and TRBJ1-3; TRBD1 matches 9 bases. The CDR3 sequence is 15 residues long. Germline V gene data show CDR1 as KGHSH and CDR2 as LQKENI. V dropped 3 bases and J dropped 5; count of bases not matched to a gene: 5.

V gene TRBV5-6 combines with J gene TRBJ1-1; TRBD1 is a possible D gene (5 bases). This CDR3 comprises 13 residues. Germline V gene sequence: CDR1 SGHDT, CDR2 YYEEEE. V was cut by 4 bases and J by 0 bases, with 7 bases left in between. In nucleotides, the CDR3 is TGTGCCAGCAGCCCGGGGGTGAACACTGAAGCTTTCTTT. Its translation is CASSPGVNTEAFF.

The CDR3 sequence: CASSSPGLAGVNEQFF. The CDR3 nucleotides are TGTGCCAGCAGCTCCCCGGGACTAGCGGGAGTCAATGAGCAGTTCTTC. This sequence joins TRBV7-3 and TRBJ2-1; 14 bases map to TRBD2. Germline CDR1 SGHTA, CDR2 FQGTGA. This CDR3 is built from 16 residues. V shed 4 bases and J 6 bases; nucleotides not matched to a gene: 5.

This clone was seen a few times. The chain uses TRBV6-5 and TRBJ2-1; 11 nucleotides agree with TRBD2. Per germline, CDR1 MNHEY and CDR2 SVGAGI. Germline trimming cut 4 bases from V and 5 bases from J; bases unmatched to any gene: 4. The CDR3 loop spans 15 amino acids. The CDR3 region has the DNA TGTGCCAGCAGTTCTAGCGGGAGGAGTCACAATGAGCAGTTCTTC. As protein: CASSSSGRSHNEQFF.

The J gene is TRBJ2-3, the V gene TRBV12-3 or TRBV12-4, with D possibly matching TRBD2 (5 bases). The CDR3 is 12 amino acids. V dropped 5 bases and J dropped 5 bases, with 8 bases sitting between them. The DNA of the CDR3 is TGTGCCAGCAGTCAAGGACTAGATACGCAGTATTTT. Protein sequence: CASSQGLDTQYF.

This clone has a single count. The V gene is TRBV7-3, the J gene TRBJ2-3; 11 bases are shared with TRBD2. The CDR3 is 15 amino acids. Germline V gene lookup returns CDR1 SGHTA and CDR2 FQGTGA. After removal of 6 bases from V and 3 bases from J, the junction contained 5 bases not matched to a gene. The CDR3 nucleotides are TGTGCCAGCAGTACCACTAGCGGGAGAACAGATACGCAGTATTTT. Translation gives CASSTTSGRTDTQYF.

This clone was counted a few times. The CDR3 sequence: CSVEWGPTEAFF. The CDR3 DNA follows: TGCAGCGTTGAATGGGGGCCGACTGAAGCTTTCTTT. The chain links TRBV29-1 to TRBJ1-1; a possible D gene is TRBD1 (6 bases). V was cut by 2 bases and J by 5 bases, with 9 bases left in between. Germline CDR1 is SQVTM and CDR2 is ANQGSEA. This CDR3 region has 12 residues.

This clone was detected only a few times. The chain recombines TRBV9 with TRBJ2-1; perhaps TRBD1 as D (5 bases). Germline lookup yields CDR1 SGDLS and CDR2 YYNGEE. V was cut by 5 bases and J by 4 bases, with 19 bases left in between. There are 16 residues in the CDR3. The CDR3 spells CASSTGRQGTYNEQFF. Written as DNA, the CDR3 is TGTGCCAGCAGTACAGGTCGGCAGGGAACTTACAATGAGCAGTTCTTC.

The chain joins TRBV28 to TRBJ1-6; unclear D gene. V dropped 11 bases and J dropped 9 bases, with 17 bases sitting between them. Germline loops: CDR1 MDHEN, CDR2 SYDVKM. This CDR3 comprises 13 residues. The CDR3 sequence: CAVRGPSTSPLHF. Written as DNA, the CDR3 is TGTGCCGTTCGAGGGCCGTCGACTTCACCCCTCCACTTT.

The chain carries TRBV4-1 and TRBJ1-4, with 7 bases matching TRBD1. Trimming cost V 0 bases and J 5 bases; bases outside gene matches: 9. The CDR3 length is 17 residues. Germline CDR1 reads MGHRA; CDR2 reads YSYEKL. The CDR3 bases are TGCGCCAGCAGCCAAGATCGCGGACAGGCAGTAAATGAAAAACTGTTTTTT. This encodes CASSQDRGQAVNEKLFF.

V is TRBV7-9 and J is TRBJ1-1; TRBD1 matches 7 bases. This CDR3 region has 14 residues. Germline V gene lookup returns CDR1 SEHNR and CDR2 FQNEAQ (reference sequence). The junction had 2 bases not matched to a gene; V was cut back by 4 bases and J by 0 bases. The DNA for the CDR3 is TGTGCCAGCAGCTCACAGGGGATGAACACTGAAGCTTTCTTT. Amino acid sequence: CASSSQGMNTEAFF. Full variable domain (rest looked up from reference TRBV7-9 and TRBJ1-1): DTGVSQNPRHKITKRGQNVTFRCDPISEHNRLYWYRQTLGQGPEFLTYFQNEAQLEKSRLLSDRFSAERPKGSFSTLEIQRTEQGDSAMYLCASSSQGMNTEAFFGQGTRLTVV.

V is TRBV5-4 and J is TRBJ2-1; 14 bases align to TRBD2. Germline values: CDR1 SGHNT, CDR2 YYREEE (reference sequence). The CDR3 contains 15 residues. Losses at the gene ends were 3 bases for V and 8 bases for J; bases not matched to a gene: 4. CDR3 DNA sequence: TGTGCCAGCAGCTCGGGACTAGCGGGAGCCGATGAGCAGTTCTTC. This encodes CASSSGLAGADEQFF.

The sample holds one count of this clone. The chain combines TRBV11-1 with TRBJ2-7, with 10 bases identical to TRBD1. The germline gives CDR1 SGHAT, CDR2 FQDESV (reference sequence). The CDR3 spans 15 residues. V lost 4 bases and J lost 7; bases outside the gene matches: 10. The CDR3 bases are TGTGCCAGCAGCTCCCCCGGGACAGGGGTCTTTGAGCAGTACTTC. It encodes CASSSPGTGVFEQYF.

The table lists this clone with a few counts. V gene TRBV28 combines with J gene TRBJ1-1; 8 bases are a match to TRBD1. Unmatched junction bases numbered 7, after V lost 4 bases and J lost 3 bases. CDR3 length equals 15 residues. Germline lookup yields CDR1 MDHEN and CDR2 SYDVKM. CDR3 coding DNA: TGTGCCAGCAGTTCCCCAGGGGGCGCGGACACTGAAGCTTTCTTT. The encoded protein is CASSSPGGADTEAFF.

V gene TRBV7-2 combines with J gene TRBJ1-1; 9 bases are a match to TRBD1. The V and J ends lost 1 base and 1 base, in that order; junction bases with no gene match: 1. This CDR3 has 15 amino acids. Germline V lookup: CDR1 SGHTA, CDR2 FQGNSA. The CDR3, as DNA: TGTGCCAGCAGCTTAGGGGACAGGGCGAACACTGAAGCTTTCTTT. Its translation is CASSLGDRANTEAFF.

The J gene is TRBJ2-1, the V gene TRBV7-3; TRBD2 matches 12 bases. Germline loops: CDR1 SGHTA, CDR2 FQGTGA. V trimming: 4 bases; J trimming: 9 bases; junction bases outside the gene matches: 7. This CDR3 is built from 15 residues. CDR3 DNA: TGTGCCAGCAGCTCCCTAGCGGGAGGGTTAAGTGAGCAGTTCTTC. Translated, it gives CASSSLAGGLSEQFF.

The V and J genes are TRBV6-6 and TRBJ2-2; D perhaps matches TRBD2 (5 bases). The germline V gene encodes CDR1 MNHNY and CDR2 SVGAGI (reference sequence). Trimming stripped 5 bases from V and 5 bases from J, with 15 bases between. This CDR3 region has 15 residues. Written as DNA, the CDR3 is TGTGCCAGCAGTCCCGGGGAGATGTTAACCGGGGAGCTGTTTTTT. It is translated as CASSPGEMLTGELFF.

V and J are TRBV5-1 and TRBJ2-3; the match to TRBD2 covers 7 bases. CDR1 SGHRS and CDR2 YFSETQ come from the germline V gene. The junction had 3 bases not matched to a gene; V was cut back by 0 bases and J by 2 bases. This CDR3 is built from 15 residues. CDR3 DNA: TGCGCCAGCAGCTTGGGAACTAGCGACACAGATACGCAGTATTTT. Protein sequence: CASSLGTSDTDTQYF.

The gene calls are TRBV5-1 and TRBJ2-7; D might be TRBD1 (6 bases). V was cut by 4 bases and J by 4 bases, with 21 bases left in between. This CDR3 region has 16 residues. Germline V gene sequence: CDR1 SGHRS, CDR2 YFSETQ. This chain's CDR3 is CASSTVRDNSIYEQYF. Here the CDR3 DNA reads TGCGCCAGCAGCACGGTCAGGGACAACTCGATTTACGAGCAGTACTTC. The complete variable domain, with remaining parts taken from reference TRBV5-1 and TRBJ2-7, reads KAGVTQTPRYLIKTRGQQVTLSCSPISGHRSVSWYQQTPGQGLQFLFEYFSETQRNKGNFPGRFSGRQFSNSRSEMNVSTLELGDSALYLCASSTVRDNSIYEQYFGPGTRLTVT.